This T cell receptor (beta chain) was recorded in a study of T cell repertoires in cytomegalovirus infection. About the research overall: Indications came from public TCR beta signatures; they pointed to CMV infection and to a matching HLA type.

V lost 4 bases and J lost 3, with 13 bases in between. The CDR3 consists of 13 residues. In germline, CDR1 is SQVTM, CDR2 ANQGSEA. Study conclusions and caveats: The response measured ex vivo was dominated by TCR beta clonotypes (HLA-C-restricted and CMV-specific).

In its sample, this clonotype was seen a few times. What it binds is unknown. TCRdb recomputed calls from the reads with MiXCR, one row per CDR3 protein. The sample shows about 440,000 distinct CDR3 sequences, approximately 33% of them seen only once. The chain employs TRBV29-1 and TRBJ2-7, with D possibly TRBD1 on 5 matching bases. Sequencing was performed on PBMCs. The TCR comes from a human donor in good health (CMV status not recorded). Some clones in this sample may be carry-over from other donors' samples. This CDR3 is CSVATAPHYEQYF. DNA of the CDR3: TGCAGCGTTGCGACAGCACCCCACTACGAGCAGTACTTC.